The 8 T cell receptor beta chains reported below all come from one sample, sequenced in a study of PD-1 blockade in classical Hodgkin lymphoma. Relapses following autologous stem cell transplantation were seen in all patients, with brentuximab vedotin exposure varying. Magnetic negative selection of thawed PBMCs yielded the CD8+ T cells. Sequenced by immunoSEQ multiplex PCR; TCRdb stores in-frame clones only, minus some. Among a few thousand clones, 82% were seen once, and the ten largest hold around a tenth. The source was CD8+ T cells from blood, collected at baseline. Receptors originate from a human donor with classical Hodgkin lymphoma.

The chain links TRBV4-3 to TRBJ1-2, with a possible D match to TRBD1 (5 bases). The CDR3 contains 14 residues. The germline V gene encodes CDR1 LGHNA and CDR2 YSLEER. V was clipped by 3 bases and J by 4 bases, with 12 bases between them. CDR3 DNA: TGCGCCAGCAGCCACACCCCGGGGGTCTATGGCTACACCTTC. Amino acid sequence: CASSHTPGVYGYTF.

The chain combines TRBV30 with TRBJ2-7, with no clear D. CDR3 size: 12 residues. The V end was cut by 3 bases, the J end by 2 bases, with 8 bases between. Germline CDR1 reads GTSNPN; CDR2 reads SVGIG (reference sequence). The CDR3: CAWRVLPYEQYF. The CDR3 nucleotides read TGTGCCTGGAGAGTCCTACCCTACGAGCAGTACTTC.

V and J are TRBV6-4 and TRBJ2-6, with no clear D. V was cut by 2 bases and J by 2 bases, with 4 bases left in between. Per the germline V gene, CDR1 is MRHNA and CDR2 is SNTAGT. The CDR3 is 14 amino acids. CDR3 sequence reads: CASSDRAGANVLTF. Here the CDR3 DNA reads TGTGCCAGCAGTGACAGGGCTGGGGCCAACGTCCTGACTTTC.

The chain carries TRBV10-3 and TRBJ2-5, with 11 positions matching TRBD1. Trimming took 6 bases from V and 5 from J; bases not matched to a gene: 11. Germline V gene sequence: CDR1 ENHRY, CDR2 SYGVKD. CDR3 length equals 16 residues. The CDR3, as DNA: TGTGCCATCAGGGAAAGGGACAGGGGGACTACGGAGACCCAGTACTTC. This gives the protein CAIRERDRGTTETQYF.

The rearrangement links TRBV4-1 to TRBJ1-3, with 10 positions matching TRBD1. Unmatched junction bases numbered 7, after V lost 3 bases and J lost 2 bases. Germline V gene data show CDR1 as MGHRA and CDR2 as YSYEKL. This CDR3 comprises 17 residues. The CDR3 here is CASSQVLDRGAGNTIYF. CDR3 DNA: TGCGCCAGCAGCCAGGTTCTGGACAGGGGGGCTGGAAACACCATATATTTT.

This chain uses TRBV7-8 with TRBJ1-5; unclear D gene. Germline V gives CDR1 SGHVS, CDR2 FQNEAQ. There are 17 residues in the CDR3. Trimming took off 4 bases at V and 2 bases at J, with 18 bases between the two ends. CDR3 loop: CASSSFGSGAGNQPQHF. The CDR3, as DNA: TGTGCCAGCAGCTCTTTCGGTTCCGGTGCGGGCAATCAGCCCCAGCATTTT.

The CDR3 coding sequence is TGCGCCAGCAGCCAAGTCGGTAGGGACCCCTCCGGGGAGCTGTTTTTT. Protein: CASSQVGRDPSGELFF. The chain carries TRBV4-3 and TRBJ2-2; possibly TRBD1 or TRBD2 for D (5 bases each). V lost 1 base, J lost 6 bases, and 15 bases lay in between. This CDR3 comprises 16 residues. Germline V lookup: CDR1 LGHNA, CDR2 YSLEER.

The rearrangement joins TRBV30 to TRBJ1-2, with D maybe TRBD1 (5 bases). V was trimmed by 5 bases and J by 9 bases, leaving 13 bases between them. The length of the CDR3 is 11 residues. Germline loops: CDR1 GTSNPN, CDR2 SVGIG (reference sequence). CDR3 in amino acids: CAWDGGLSYTF. CDR3 coding DNA: TGTGCCTGGGACGGGGGTCTCAGCTACACCTTC.